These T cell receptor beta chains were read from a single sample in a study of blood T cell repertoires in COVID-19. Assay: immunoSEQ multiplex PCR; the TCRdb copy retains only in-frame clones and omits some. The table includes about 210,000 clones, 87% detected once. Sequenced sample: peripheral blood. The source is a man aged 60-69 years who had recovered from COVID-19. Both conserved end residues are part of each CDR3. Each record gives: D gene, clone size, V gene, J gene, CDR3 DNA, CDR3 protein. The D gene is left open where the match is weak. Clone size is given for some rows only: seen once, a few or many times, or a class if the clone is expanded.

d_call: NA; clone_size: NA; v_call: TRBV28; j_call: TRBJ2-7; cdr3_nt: TGTGCCAGCAGTTTAGAGGCCTGGGGGGACGAGCAGTACTTC; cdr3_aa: CASSLEAWGDEQYF
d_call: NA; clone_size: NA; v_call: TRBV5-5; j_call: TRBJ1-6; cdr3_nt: TGTGCCAGCAGCTCAGCAGGTACTAGTTCACCCCTCCACTTT; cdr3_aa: CASSSAGTSSPLHF
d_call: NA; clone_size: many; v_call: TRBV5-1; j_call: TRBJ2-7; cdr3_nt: TGCGCCAGCAGCTTGGCCATGCCAGGCTCCTACGAGCAGTACTTC; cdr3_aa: CASSLAMPGSYEQYF
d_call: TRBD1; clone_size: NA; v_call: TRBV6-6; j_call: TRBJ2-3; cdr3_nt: TGTGCCAGCAGTGCCGACAGGGGGAGCACAGATACGCAGTATTTT; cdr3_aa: CASSADRGSTDTQYF
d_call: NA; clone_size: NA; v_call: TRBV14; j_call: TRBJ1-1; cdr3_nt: TGTGCCAACCCAGGCAGATTGGGTAGCACTGAAGCTTTCTTT; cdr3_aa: CANPGRLGSTEAFF
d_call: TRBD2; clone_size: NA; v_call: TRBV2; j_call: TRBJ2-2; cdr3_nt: TGTGCCAGCATGGGAGGTAGCGGGACTTCCGGGGAGCTGTTTTTT; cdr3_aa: CASMGGSGTSGELFF
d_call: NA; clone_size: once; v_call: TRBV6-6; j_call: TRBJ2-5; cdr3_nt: TGTGCCAGCAGTTGGAGCCGGGGTGGGGAGACCCAGTACTTC; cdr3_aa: CASSWSRGGETQYF
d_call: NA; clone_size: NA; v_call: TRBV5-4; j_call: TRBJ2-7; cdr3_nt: TGTGCCAGCAGCTTTAGCGGACTTCCATACGAGCAGTACTTC; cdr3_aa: CASSFSGLPYEQYF
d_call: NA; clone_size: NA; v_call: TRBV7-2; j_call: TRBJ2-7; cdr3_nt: TGTGCCAGCAGCTCCCTAGGGGGGAGGGCCTTCTACGAGCAGTACTTC; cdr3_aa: CASSSLGGRAFYEQYF
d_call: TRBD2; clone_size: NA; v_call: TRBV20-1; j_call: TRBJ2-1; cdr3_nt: TGCAGTGCAGCTAGCGGGAATGAGCAGTTCTTC; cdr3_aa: CSAASGNEQFF
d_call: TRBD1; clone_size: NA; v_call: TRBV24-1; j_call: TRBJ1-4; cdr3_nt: TGTGCCACATTGGGACAGGGTCGTAATGAAAAACTGTTTTTT; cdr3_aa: CATLGQGRNEKLFF
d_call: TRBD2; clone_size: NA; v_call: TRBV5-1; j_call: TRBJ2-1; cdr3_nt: TGCGCCAGCAGCTACGGGACTAGCGGGAGCCTTGGTGAGCAGTTCTTC; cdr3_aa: CASSYGTSGSLGEQFF
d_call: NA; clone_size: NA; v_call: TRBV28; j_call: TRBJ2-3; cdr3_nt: TGTGCCAGCAGCGCGAGCGCAGATACGCAGTATTTT; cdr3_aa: CASSASADTQYF
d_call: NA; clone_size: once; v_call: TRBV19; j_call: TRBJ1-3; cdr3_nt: TGTGCCTCTCAGATCGCCTCTGGAAACACCATATATTTT; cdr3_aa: CASQIASGNTIYF
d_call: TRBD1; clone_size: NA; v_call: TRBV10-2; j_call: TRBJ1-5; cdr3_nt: TGCGCCAGCAGGTCTGTCGGACAGGGTAGCAATCAGCCCCAGCATTTT; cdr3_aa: CASRSVGQGSNQPQHF
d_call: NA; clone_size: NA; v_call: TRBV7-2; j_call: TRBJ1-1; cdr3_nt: TGTGCCAGCAGCTGGGCCACTGAAGCTTTCTTT; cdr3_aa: CASSWATEAFF
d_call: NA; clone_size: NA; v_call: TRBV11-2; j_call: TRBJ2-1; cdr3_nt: TGTGCCAGCAGCCCCGGAGGTGAGCAGTTCTTC; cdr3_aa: CASSPGGEQFF
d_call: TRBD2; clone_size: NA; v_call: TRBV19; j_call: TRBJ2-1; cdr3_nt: TGTGCCAGTAGTATAGTGGGCGGGAGCTCCTACAATGAGCAGTTCTTC; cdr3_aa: CASSIVGGSSYNEQFF
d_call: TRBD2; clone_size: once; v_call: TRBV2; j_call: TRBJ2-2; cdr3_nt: TGTGCCAGCAGTGGTACGGGACTAGCAGAGAACACCGGAGAGCTGTTTTTT; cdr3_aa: CASSGTGLAENTGELFF
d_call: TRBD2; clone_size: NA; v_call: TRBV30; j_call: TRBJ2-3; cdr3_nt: TGTGCCGGCAGCGGGGGGCACACAGATACGCAGTATTTT; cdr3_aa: CAGSGGHTDTQYF
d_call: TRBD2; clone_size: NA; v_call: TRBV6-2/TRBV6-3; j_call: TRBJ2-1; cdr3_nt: TGTGCCAGCAGTTACCCTTTGACTAGCGGGGGGTCCCTTTCCGACGAGCAGTTCTTC; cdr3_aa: CASSYPLTSGGSLSDEQFF
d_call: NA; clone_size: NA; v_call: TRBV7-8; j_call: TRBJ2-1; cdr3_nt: TGTGCCAGCAGCTTAGATAACAATGAGCAGTTCTTC; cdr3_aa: CASSLDNNEQFF
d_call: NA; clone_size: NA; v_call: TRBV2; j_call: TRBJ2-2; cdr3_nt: TGTGCCAGCCACCTGGGACAAATGGCCGGGGAGCTGTTTTTT; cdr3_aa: CASHLGQMAGELFF
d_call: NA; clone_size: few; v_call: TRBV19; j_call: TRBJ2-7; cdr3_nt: TGTGCCAGTAGTATAGGAACAGCCCCCTACGAGCAGTACTTC; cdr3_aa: CASSIGTAPYEQYF
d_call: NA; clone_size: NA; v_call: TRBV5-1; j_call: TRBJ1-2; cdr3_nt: TGCGCCAGCAGCCAACAGGGTAACTATGGCTACACCTTC; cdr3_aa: CASSQQGNYGYTF
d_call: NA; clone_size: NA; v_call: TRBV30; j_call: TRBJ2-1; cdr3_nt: TGTGCCTGGAGCGGGATGGACGAGCAGTTCTTC; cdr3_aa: CAWSGMDEQFF
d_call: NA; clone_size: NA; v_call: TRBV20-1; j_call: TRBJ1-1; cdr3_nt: TGCAGTGCTGGTTCAGGGGAGCGGGCTTTCTTT; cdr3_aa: CSAGSGERAFF
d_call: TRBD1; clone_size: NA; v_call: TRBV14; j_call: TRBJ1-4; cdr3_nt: TGTGCCAGCAGCCACGGGACAGGGGGAAAACTGTTTTTT; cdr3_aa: CASSHGTGGKLFF
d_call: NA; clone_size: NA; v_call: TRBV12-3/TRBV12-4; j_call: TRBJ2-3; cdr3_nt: TGTGCCAGCAGCTCGGACTCCACAGATACGCAGTATTTT; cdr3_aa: CASSSDSTDTQYF
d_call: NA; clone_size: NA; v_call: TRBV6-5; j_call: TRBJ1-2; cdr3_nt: TGTGCCAGCAGTTCGGACAGCGCTAACTATGGCTACACCTTC; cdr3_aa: CASSSDSANYGYTF
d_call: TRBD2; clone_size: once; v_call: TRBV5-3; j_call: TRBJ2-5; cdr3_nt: TGTGCCAGAAGCGCCACTAGCGGGGGCACCCAAGAGACCCAGTACTTC; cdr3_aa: CARSATSGGTQETQYF
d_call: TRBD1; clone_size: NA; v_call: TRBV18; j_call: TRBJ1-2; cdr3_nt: TGTGCCAGCTCACCCGCCAGGGGGGACGGCTACACCTTC; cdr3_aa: CASSPARGDGYTF
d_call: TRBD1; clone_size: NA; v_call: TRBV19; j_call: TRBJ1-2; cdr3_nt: TGTGCCAGTAGGGACAGGGGTTTAGTCACCTTC; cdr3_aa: CASRDRGLVTF
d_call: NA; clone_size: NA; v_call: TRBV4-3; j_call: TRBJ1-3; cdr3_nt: TGCGCCAGCAGCCAAGATCTTTCCGGGAACACCATATATTTT; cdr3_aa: CASSQDLSGNTIYF
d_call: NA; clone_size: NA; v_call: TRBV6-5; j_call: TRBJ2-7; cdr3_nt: TGTGCCAGCAGCCCCGGGTCCTACGAGCAGTACTTC; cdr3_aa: CASSPGSYEQYF
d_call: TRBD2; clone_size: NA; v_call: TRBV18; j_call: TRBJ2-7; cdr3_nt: TGTGCCAGCTCACCCAATGGACTAGCCTCTCGCGAGCAGTACTTC; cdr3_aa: CASSPNGLASREQYF
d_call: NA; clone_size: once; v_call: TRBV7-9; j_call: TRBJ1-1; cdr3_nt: TGTGCCAGCAGCTTAGCCTCTACAGGGCGGCCCACTGAAGCTTTCTTT; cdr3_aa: CASSLASTGRPTEAFF
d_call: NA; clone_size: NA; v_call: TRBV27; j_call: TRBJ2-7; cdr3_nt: TGTGCCAGCAGTTTCTATCGTGGGGGGACTTTTGGGCAGTACTTC; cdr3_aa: CASSFYRGGTFGQYF
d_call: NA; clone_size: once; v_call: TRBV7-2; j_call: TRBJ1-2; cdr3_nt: TGTGCCAGCAGCTCTTCGTCGGAGCCTAACTATGGCTACACCTTC; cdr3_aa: CASSSSSEPNYGYTF
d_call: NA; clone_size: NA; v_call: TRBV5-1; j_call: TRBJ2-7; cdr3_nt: TGCGCCAGCAGCGAACTATACGAGCAGTACTTC; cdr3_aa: CASSELYEQYF
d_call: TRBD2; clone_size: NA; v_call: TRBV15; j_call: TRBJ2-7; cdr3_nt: TGTGCCACCAGCAGAGAAATTGGAGCGGGAGGCTACGAGCAGTACTTC; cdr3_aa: CATSREIGAGGYEQYF
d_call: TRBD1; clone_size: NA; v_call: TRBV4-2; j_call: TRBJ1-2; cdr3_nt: TGTGCCAGCAGCCACGGACAGGCGAACTATGGCTACACCTTC; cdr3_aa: CASSHGQANYGYTF
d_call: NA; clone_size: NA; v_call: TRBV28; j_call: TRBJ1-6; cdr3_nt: TGTGCCAGCAGGAGGGGACTCTCGGCTTCACCCCTCCACTTT; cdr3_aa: CASRRGLSASPLHF
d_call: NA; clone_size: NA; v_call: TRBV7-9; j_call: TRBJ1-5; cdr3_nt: TGTGCCAGCAGCCTGGGTCGAGGTTCGGGCAATCAGCCCCAGCATTTT; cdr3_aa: CASSLGRGSGNQPQHF
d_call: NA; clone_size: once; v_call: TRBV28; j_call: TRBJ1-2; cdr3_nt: TGTGCCAGCAGATCTACAGTGAACTATGGCTACACCTTC; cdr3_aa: CASRSTVNYGYTF
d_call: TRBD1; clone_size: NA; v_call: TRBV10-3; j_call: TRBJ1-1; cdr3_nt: TGTGCCATCAGCGGACAGGGAAACACTGAAGCTTTCTTT; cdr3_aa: CAISGQGNTEAFF
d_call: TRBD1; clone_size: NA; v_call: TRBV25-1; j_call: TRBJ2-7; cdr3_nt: TGTGCCAGCAGTGACGGACAGGGGGGGTACGAGCAGTACTTC; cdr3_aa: CASSDGQGGYEQYF
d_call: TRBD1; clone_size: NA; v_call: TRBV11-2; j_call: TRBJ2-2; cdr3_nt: TGTGCCAGCAGCGAGACAGGGACGAACACCGGGGAGCTGTTTTTT; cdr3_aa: CASSETGTNTGELFF
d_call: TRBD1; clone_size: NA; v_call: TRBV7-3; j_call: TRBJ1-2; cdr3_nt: TGTGCCAGCAGCTCACAGGGGAACTATGGCTACACCTTC; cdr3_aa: CASSSQGNYGYTF
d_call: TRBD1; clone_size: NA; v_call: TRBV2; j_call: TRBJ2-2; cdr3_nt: TGTGCCAGCAGTGAAGTGGGGACAGGGGCCGGGGAGCTGTTTTTT; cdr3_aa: CASSEVGTGAGELFF
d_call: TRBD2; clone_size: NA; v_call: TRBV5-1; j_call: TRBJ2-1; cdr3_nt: TGCGCCAGCAGCGCCTCGGGACTAGCGACTCTCAATGAGCAGTTCTTC; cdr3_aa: CASSASGLATLNEQFF
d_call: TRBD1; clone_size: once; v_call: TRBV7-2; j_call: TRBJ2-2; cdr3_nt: TGTGCCAGCAAACCGGACAGGGAGCGGGCCGGGGAGCTGTTTTTT; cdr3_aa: CASKPDRERAGELFF
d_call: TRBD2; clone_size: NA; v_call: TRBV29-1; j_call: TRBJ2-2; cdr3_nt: TGCAGCGCCCCCGGGACTAGCGGGTGGGGCGGGGAGCTGTTTTTT; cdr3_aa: CSAPGTSGWGGELFF
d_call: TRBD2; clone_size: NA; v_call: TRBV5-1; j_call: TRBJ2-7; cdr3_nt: TGCGCCAGCAGCCCGCCCCCGGGGAGGGACGAGCAGTACTTC; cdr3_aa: CASSPPPGRDEQYF
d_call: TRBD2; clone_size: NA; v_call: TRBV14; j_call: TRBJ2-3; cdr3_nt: TGTGCCAGCAGCCCTAGCGGGGGGGTCACAGATACGCAGTATTTT; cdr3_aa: CASSPSGGVTDTQYF